This T cell receptor (beta chain) emerged from a study of blood T cell repertoires in COVID-19. Produced via immunoSEQ multiplex PCR; TCRdb's table is partial and in-frame only. The profile shows 65,000 or so clones, 75% to 90% of them singletons. The germline CDR1 and CDR2 sequences are LNHNV and YYDKDF (reference sequence). Unmatched junction bases numbered 11, after V lost 3 bases and J lost 5 bases. The CDR3 loop spans 16 amino acids. This receptor was taken from a human donor with acute or convalescent COVID-19. The donor label of this sample is uncertain. The chain employs TRBV15 and TRBJ2-5, with TRBD2 identical over 8 bases. Sequencing was performed on peripheral blood. The CDR3, as DNA: TGTGCCACCAGCAGTCAGACCGCGGGAGGAGGGGAGACCCAGTACTTC. Its translation is CATSSQTAGGGETQYF.